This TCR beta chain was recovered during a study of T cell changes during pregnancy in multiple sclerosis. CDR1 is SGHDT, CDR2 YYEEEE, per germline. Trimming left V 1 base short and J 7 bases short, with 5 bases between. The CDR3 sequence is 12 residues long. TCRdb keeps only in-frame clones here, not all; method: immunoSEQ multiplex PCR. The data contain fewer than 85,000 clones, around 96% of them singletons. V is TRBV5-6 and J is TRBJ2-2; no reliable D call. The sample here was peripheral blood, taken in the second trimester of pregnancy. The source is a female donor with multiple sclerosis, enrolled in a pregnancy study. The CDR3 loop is CASSLIVGELFF. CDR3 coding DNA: TGTGCCAGCAGCTTGATCGTCGGGGAGCTGTTTTTT.